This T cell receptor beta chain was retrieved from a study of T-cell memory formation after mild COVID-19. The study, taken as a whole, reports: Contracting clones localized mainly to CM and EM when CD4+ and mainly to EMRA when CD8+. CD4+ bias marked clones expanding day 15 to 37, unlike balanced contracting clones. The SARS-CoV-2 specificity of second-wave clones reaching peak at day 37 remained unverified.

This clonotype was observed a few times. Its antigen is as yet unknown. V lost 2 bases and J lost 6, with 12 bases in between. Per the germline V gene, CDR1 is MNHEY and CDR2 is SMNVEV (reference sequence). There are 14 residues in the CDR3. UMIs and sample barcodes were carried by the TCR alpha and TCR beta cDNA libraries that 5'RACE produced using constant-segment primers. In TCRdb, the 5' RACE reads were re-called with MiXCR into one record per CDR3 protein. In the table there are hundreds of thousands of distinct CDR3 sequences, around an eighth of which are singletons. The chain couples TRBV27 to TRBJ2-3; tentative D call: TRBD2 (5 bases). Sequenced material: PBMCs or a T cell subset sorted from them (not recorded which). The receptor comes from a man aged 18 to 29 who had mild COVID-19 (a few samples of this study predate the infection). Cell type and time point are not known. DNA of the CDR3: TGTGCCAGCAGTTTACTCCTTTCGGGGGATACGCAGTATTTT. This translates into CASSLLLSGDTQYF.